This TCR beta chain was captured in a study of T cell responses to AZD1222 COVID-19 vaccine. Sequenced by immunoSEQ multiplex PCR; TCRdb stores in-frame clones only, minus some. The sample has under 200,000 clones; around nine tenths are singletons. The CDR3 has 15 amino acids. J was trimmed by 3 bases and V by 2 bases; bases with no gene match: 4. CDR1 is MNHEY, CDR2 SMNVEV, per germline (reference sequence). The starting material was peripheral blood, obtained 28 days after the second dose of the MenACWY control vaccine. The receptor's source is an adult who received the MenACWY meningococcal vaccine as a control. The V call is TRBV27, the J call TRBJ2-3; 8 positions agree with TRBD2. The DNA for the CDR3 is TGTGCCAGCAGTTTACTCCCGGGGGGGACAGATACGCAGTATTTT. Its translation is CASSLLPGGTDTQYF.